The next 14 T cell receptor beta chains were all read from a single sample in a study of T cells in Graves' hyperthyroidism and ophthalmopathy (dated by TCRdb to about 2019). Library method: multiplex PCR. This sample was sequenced with an Illumina HiSeq 2000. The TCR beta CDR3 regions were amplified from RNA transcripts. For the first round of RT-PCR on the TCR CDR3, the HTBI primer set was used together with the Qiagen OneStep RT-PCR kit. In TCRdb, the public reads were trimmed at Q25 with fastp and aligned with MiXCR, with productive beta chains retained. CDR3 protein duplicates are merged, each entry listing the most common genes and DNA. This sample is represented by around 300,000 distinct CDR3 sequences; about 15% of them were singletons. Of the sample, 20% to 25% is held by the ten largest clones. Sequenced input: blood. The receptors come from a woman under 40 with Graves' hyperthyroidism.

V is TRBV29-1 and J is TRBJ1-2; D unresolved. From germline, CDR1 is SQVTM and CDR2 ANQGSEA. V was cut by 6 bases and J by 4 bases, with 9 bases left in between. This CDR3 is 11 amino acids long. CDR3 DNA: TGCAGCGTCCCCACGGGCTATGGCTACACCTTC. Protein product: CSVPTGYGYTF.

The CDR3 DNA is TGTGCCAGTAGTTCCGACATGAACACTGAAGCTTTCTTT. This translates into CASSSDMNTEAFF. The V gene is TRBV19, the J gene TRBJ1-1; D is ambiguous. Germline assignment: CDR1 LNHDA and CDR2 SQIVND (reference sequence). The length of the CDR3 is 13 residues. V shed 5 bases and J shed 0 bases, with 7 bases lying between them. Full variable domain (outside the CDR3, taken from reference TRBV19 and TRBJ1-1): DGGITQSPKYLFRKEGQNVTLSCEQNLNHDAMYWYRQDPGQGLRLIYYSQIVNDFQKGDIAEGYSVSREKKESFPLTVTSAQKNPTAFYLCASSSDMNTEAFFGQGTRLTVV.

This clonotype has a count of ten or more. The chain links TRBV29-1 to TRBJ2-2, with TRBD2 matching over 8 bases. The germline V gene encodes CDR1 SQVTM and CDR2 ANQGSEA. The junction had 11 bases not matched to a gene; V was cut back by 5 bases and J by 6 bases. There are 15 residues in the CDR3. The CDR3 region has the DNA TGCAGCGTTTCAGCGGGAGTGTCGGGCCCCGGGGAGCTGTTTTTT. This codes for CSVSAGVSGPGELFF.

The chain carries TRBV9 and TRBJ2-5; 7 positions agree with TRBD1. This CDR3 has 14 residues. The V and J ends lost 6 bases and 3 bases, in that order; junction bases with no gene match: 8. Germline loops: CDR1 SGDLS, CDR2 YYNGEE. The CDR3 nucleotides are TGTGCCAGCAATCTCCGGGACAGAGAAGAGACCCAGTACTTC. This codes for CASNLRDREETQYF.

The table lists this clonotype with many counts. The CDR3 is CASSNLDGYLNTEAFF. The CDR3 DNA sequence: TGTGCCAGCAGCAACCTCGACGGGTACCTGAACACTGAAGCTTTCTTT. The V gene is TRBV12-3 or TRBV12-4, the J gene TRBJ1-1; D unclear. This CDR3 is built from 16 residues. The V and J ends lost 6 bases and 0 bases respectively, with 17 bases between them.

This clonotype came up a few times. The rearrangement links TRBV4-3 to TRBJ2-2; D remains unclear. Trimming took off 0 bases at V and 0 bases at J, with 8 bases between the two ends. Germline V gene data show CDR1 as LGHNA and CDR2 as YSLEER. The CDR3 covers 16 residues. CDR3 loop: CASSQDSGTNTGELFF. The DNA of the CDR3 is TGCGCCAGCAGCCAAGATTCGGGCACGAACACCGGGGAGCTGTTTTTT.

Concerning this clonotype: Relative to the germline gene, one junction end is altered; a read error may explain this. The V call is TRBV20-1, the J call TRBJ2-7, with a tentative D call TRBD1 (6 bases). The CDR3 sequence is 15 residues long. From germline, CDR1 is DFQATT and CDR2 SNEGSKA (reference sequence). CDR3 sequence reads: CSARGDRDISYGQYF. In nucleotides, the CDR3 is TGCAGTGCTAGAGGGGACCGGGACATCTCCTACGGGCAGTACTTC.

The chain carries TRBV14 and TRBJ2-3; the D gene is possibly TRBD2 (7 bases). The germline gives CDR1 SGHDN, CDR2 FVKESK. Trimming shortened V by 8 bases and J by 5 bases, and 14 bases separated the two germline ends. This CDR3 spans 13 amino acids. CDR3 residues: CASSTGGGDTQYF. In DNA form, the CDR3 reads TGTGCCAGCTCGACAGGCGGGGGAGATACGCAGTATTTT.

The V and J genes are TRBV20-1 and TRBJ2-5, with unresolved D. CDR3 length: 11 residues. Germline V CDR1 and CDR2: DFQATT, SNEGSKA (reference sequence). V was pared by 6 bases and J by 4 bases, with 9 bases between. CDR3: CSAVRRETQYF. CDR3 in DNA: TGCAGTGCCGTCAGAAGAGAGACCCAGTACTTC.

The rearrangement joins TRBV28 to TRBJ1-2; a possible D gene is TRBD1 (6 bases). The length of the CDR3 is 13 residues. The V end was cut by 3 bases, the J end by 8 bases, with 13 bases between. Germline lookup yields CDR1 MDHEN and CDR2 SYDVKM. The CDR3 region is CASSFTGAKGYTF. In nucleotides, the CDR3 is TGTGCCAGCAGTTTCACGGGGGCAAAAGGCTACACCTTC.

Ten or more counts support this clonotype. This chain links TRBV30 with TRBJ1-1; D is uncertain. The CDR3 loop spans 12 amino acids. CDR1 and CDR2 from the germline V gene are GTSNPN and SVGIG (reference sequence). V was clipped by 6 bases and J by 6 bases, with 14 bases between them. This chain's CDR3 is CACETGGAEAFF. The CDR3 DNA follows: TGTGCCTGCGAAACGGGTGGCGCTGAAGCTTTCTTT.

V usage is TRBV10-3 and J usage is TRBJ1-1; D not resolved. Trimming shortened V by 10 bases and J by 2 bases, and 8 bases separated the two germline ends. This CDR3 comprises 11 residues. The germline V gene has CDR1 ENHRY and CDR2 SYGVKD. The CDR3 nucleotides read TGTGCCACCATACAAAACACTGAAGCTTTCTTT. Amino acid sequence: CATIQNTEAFF.

In this sample, this clonotype turned up a few times. The chain is built from TRBV30 and TRBJ2-1; 10 nucleotides align to TRBD2. The CDR3 has 13 amino acids. Trimming removed 8 bases from V and 5 bases from J; junction bases left unmatched: 6. Germline CDR1 GTSNPN, CDR2 SVGIG (reference sequence). In DNA form, the CDR3 reads TGTGCCGGAATAGCGGGAGGTAACAATGAGCAGTTCTTC. It translates to CAGIAGGNNEQFF.

CDR3: CATSDLTGTGSETQYF. The CDR3 DNA follows: TGTGCCACCAGTGATTTGACCGGGACAGGGAGCGAGACCCAGTACTTC. The chain combines TRBV24-1 with TRBJ2-5; 9 bases align to TRBD1. The CDR3 consists of 16 residues. J was trimmed by 5 bases and V by 0 bases; bases with no gene match: 6. Germline V gene sequence: CDR1 KGHDR, CDR2 SFDVKD.